This is a list of T cell receptor beta chains from one sample in a study of blood T cells in healthy people across ages. In TCRdb, the 5' RACE reads were re-called with MiXCR into one record per CDR3 protein. In the table there are about 780,000 distinct CDR3 sequences, approximately 67% of which are singletons. Sequencing input: blood. The source is a young man in good health. The CDR3 runs from the conserved cysteine through the conserved F or W. Fields, in order: J gene, clone size, V gene, D gene, CDR3 DNA, CDR3 protein. D genes are given only for firm matches. The size field is filled for only some rows; it gives once, few, many or a size class.

TRBJ2-5 NA TRBV2 NA TGTGCCAGCTGGAAGGGGCAAGAGACCCAGTACTTC CASWKGQETQYF
TRBJ2-5 NA TRBV7-6 NA TGTGCCAGCAGCGCTAGCGTAGGGGAGACCCAGTACTTC CASSASVGETQYF
TRBJ2-1 NA TRBV4-2 TRBD2 TGTGCCAGCAGCCAAGGTGGGGGGGTCTACAATGAGCAGTTCTTC CASSQGGGVYNEQFF
TRBJ2-4 NA TRBV7-3 NA TGTGCCAGCAGCTTAGCCCCCCTGGGGGCAGGGAAATACATTCAGTACTTC CASSLAPLGAGKYIQYF
TRBJ2-1 many TRBV21-1 NA TGTGCCAGCGGGGGGGCTGAGAATGAGCAGTTCTTC CASGGAENEQFF
TRBJ2-6 NA TRBV6-2/TRBV6-3 TRBD2 TGTGCCAGCAGTTTCCCCCCTAGCGGGGGGCCCTCTGGGGCCAACGTCCTGACTTTC CASSFPPSGGPSGANVLTF
TRBJ2-1 NA TRBV9 NA TGTGCCAGCACCGGTTTGAATAATGAGCAGTTCTTC CASTGLNNEQFF
TRBJ1-5 NA TRBV20-1 NA TGCAGTGCCCGAACCGGACAAAACCAGCCCCAGCATTTT CSARTGQNQPQHF
TRBJ2-1 NA TRBV6-6 NA TGTGCCAGCAGTTACTATGAGGGGGGGAACGAGCAGTTCTTC CASSYYEGGNEQFF
TRBJ1-4 NA TRBV28 TRBD1 TGTGCCAGCAGTTTATATGGGACAGGCGCGGATGAAAAACTGTTTTTT CASSLYGTGADEKLFF
TRBJ2-7 few TRBV12-3/TRBV12-4 TRBD1 TGTGCCAGCAGTCCCAACCCAACAGGGGGTGAGCAGTACTTC CASSPNPTGGEQYF
TRBJ1-2 NA TRBV25-1 TRBD1 TGTGCCAGCAGTGAATATGAAGGGGGCCCAGAGTCCCCCACCTTC CASSEYEGGPESPTF
TRBJ2-2 NA TRBV6-2/TRBV6-3 NA TGTGCCAGCGCTCTCAGGGCCGGGGAGCTGTTTTTT CASALRAGELFF
TRBJ2-7 NA TRBV24-1 NA TGTGCCACCAGTGCTCAGGACAGGGAGGGCAACGAGCAGTACTTC CATSAQDREGNEQYF
TRBJ2-4 many TRBV7-3 TRBD2 TGTGCCAGCAGCCCCGGGACTAGCGGTACCAAAAACATTCAGTACTTC CASSPGTSGTKNIQYF
TRBJ2-1 NA TRBV4-3 NA TGCGCCAGCAGCCCCTGGCAGCGAGGTGGTTGGGATGAGCAGTTCTTC CASSPWQRGGWDEQFF
TRBJ2-3 NA TRBV15 NA TGTGCCACCAGCAGAGTGGATGGGGATACGCAGTATTTT CATSRVDGDTQYF
TRBJ2-1 NA TRBV6-2/TRBV6-3 NA TGTGCCAGCAGGGGGGAGTACAATGAGCAGTTCTTC CASRGEYNEQFF
TRBJ2-7 NA TRBV14 TRBD2 TGTGCCAGCAGCCAACAGGGAGGGCACGAGCAGTACTTC CASSQQGGHEQYF
TRBJ2-3 NA TRBV30 NA TGTGCCTGGAGTGTTGGACAGCCTGCTAGCACAGATACGCAGTATTTT CAWSVGQPASTDTQYF
TRBJ2-3 NA TRBV7-2 NA TGTGCCAGCAGCTGGGTCACCAGCACAGATACGCAGTATTTT CASSWVTSTDTQYF
TRBJ1-1 NA TRBV20-1 NA TGCAGTGCTAGAGTAGGCAGGGAAACTGAAGCTTTCTTT CSARVGRETEAFF
TRBJ2-3 NA TRBV6-1 NA TGTGCCAGCAGTGCCACGGAGACTGATGGAGATACGCAGTATTTT CASSATETDGDTQYF
TRBJ2-7 once TRBV6-6 NA TGTGCCAGCAGTTACCGGGACTCCTACAATGAGCAGTACTTC CASSYRDSYNEQYF
TRBJ2-1 once TRBV20-1 TRBD2 TGCAGTGCTAGAGAGTCGAGCGGGGGGGCACTCTCCTACAATGAGCAGTTCTTC CSARESSGGALSYNEQFF
TRBJ2-1 NA TRBV2 TRBD2 TGTGCCAGCAGTGGGGAGGGGACTAGCGAGTACAATGAGCAGTTCTTC CASSGEGTSEYNEQFF
TRBJ1-5 NA TRBV20-1 TRBD1 TGCAGTGCCCAACCCACAGGGGGCAATCAGCCCCAGCATTTT CSAQPTGGNQPQHF
TRBJ2-4 NA TRBV27 NA TGTGCCAGCAGCCCGTCAGGGACCAAAAACATTCAGTACTTC CASSPSGTKNIQYF
TRBJ2-3 NA TRBV7-9 TRBD2 TGTGCCAGCAGCTTCGGCGGGGGGCATAGCACAGATACGCAGTATTTT CASSFGGGHSTDTQYF
TRBJ2-3 NA TRBV12-3/TRBV12-4 TRBD1 TGTGCCAGCAGTTACCCCGGGACAGGGGACTCCGATACGCAGTATTTT CASSYPGTGDSDTQYF
TRBJ2-1 NA TRBV21-1 NA TGTGCCAGCAGCAAAGAGGGGGGCGGGGCCTCCTACAATGAGCAGTTCTTC CASSKEGGGASYNEQFF
TRBJ2-1 few TRBV4-3 NA TGCGCCAGCAGCCCGGCGGGGCAGAATGAGCAGTTCTTC CASSPAGQNEQFF
TRBJ2-1 many TRBV20-1 TRBD2 TGCAGTGCTAGGCCTTCGGGCGGGGGATATGAGCAGTTCTTC CSARPSGGGYEQFF